The 14 T cell receptor beta chains below were found in one sample sequenced in a study of blood T cell repertoires in COVID-19. The table came from immunoSEQ multiplex PCR; TCRdb's copy has only in-frame clones and leaves some out. This sample yields some 360,000 clones, of which approximately 89% are seen a single time; about 2.1% belongs to the top ten. Sequencing used peripheral blood. Receptors originate from a woman aged 60 to 75 with COVID-19, enrolled during active disease.

The V gene is TRBV11-2, the J gene TRBJ2-7, with D tentatively TRBD2 (5 bases). From germline, CDR1 is SGHAT and CDR2 FQNNGV. The germline V and J ends were trimmed by 1 base and 4 bases, with 14 bases remaining between them. The CDR3 runs to 15 residues. The CDR3 is CASSLAPGNQYEQYF. The CDR3 bases are TGTGCCAGCAGCTTAGCCCCGGGGAATCAATACGAGCAGTACTTC.

The genes are TRBV5-4 and TRBJ1-1, with 9 nucleotides matching TRBD1. V was pared by 2 bases and J by 1 base, with 9 bases of the junction left unmatched. The germline V gene encodes CDR1 SGHNT and CDR2 YYREEE (reference sequence). This CDR3 region has 17 residues. The CDR3, as DNA: TGTGCCAGCAGCTTTGGGGGACAGGGAGGTGGGAACACTGAAGCTTTCTTT. This codes for CASSFGGQGGGNTEAFF.

The chain couples TRBV18 to TRBJ1-3; 12 bases line up with TRBD1. The V segment lost 2 bases and the J segment 8 bases; nucleotides outside the gene matches: 4. The CDR3 totals 15 residues. Germline assignment: CDR1 KGHSH and CDR2 LQKENI. The CDR3 loop reads CASSPGTGGRDTIYF. The CDR3 coding sequence is TGTGCCAGCTCACCAGGGACAGGGGGCCGAGACACCATATATTTT.

The rearrangement links TRBV10-1 to TRBJ2-1, with 8 bases identical to TRBD2. Germline values: CDR1 WNHNN, CDR2 SYGVQD (reference sequence). After removal of 6 bases from V and 9 bases from J, the junction contained 10 bases not matched to a gene. CDR3 length equals 14 residues. In DNA form, the CDR3 reads TGCGCCAGCAGAGGCGGGGGGCCCGTTGGTGAGCAGTTCTTC. Translating it yields CASRGGGPVGEQFF.

The chain recombines TRBV3-1 (or the pseudogene TRBV3-2) with TRBJ1-2, with 9 bases identical to TRBD1. The J segment lost 4 bases and the V segment lost 3 bases, leaving 6 bases of the junction unmatched. The germline V gene has CDR1 LGHDT and CDR2 YNNKEL (reference sequence). CDR3 size: 15 residues. In DNA form, the CDR3 reads TGTGCCAGCAGCCAGCCCACAGGGGGCCGCTATGGCTACACCTTC. The encoded protein is CASSQPTGGRYGYTF.

This clone was counted a few times. The chain employs TRBV4-2 and TRBJ1-6; D ambiguous. The V gene's germline CDR1 is LGHNA and CDR2 YNFKEQ. This CDR3 has 19 residues. Trimming pared 0 bases from V and 0 bases from J, leaving 15 bases between. This CDR3 reads CASSQDGRGGSSYNSPLHF. The CDR3, as DNA: TGTGCCAGCAGCCAAGACGGTCGGGGAGGGAGCTCCTATAATTCACCCCTCCACTTT.

V gene TRBV11-1 combines with J gene TRBJ2-1; the match to TRBD2 covers 11 bases. Germline V gene sequence: CDR1 SGHAT, CDR2 FQDESV (reference sequence). V was pared by 5 bases and J by 4 bases, with 7 bases of the junction left unmatched. The length of the CDR3 is 16 residues. The CDR3 reads CASSGLAGGLYNEQFF. The DNA for the CDR3 is TGTGCCAGCAGCGGATTAGCGGGGGGGCTATACAATGAGCAGTTCTTC.

The chain couples TRBV6-5 to TRBJ2-7, with TRBD2 identical over 9 bases. Trimming cost V 7 bases and J 3 bases; bases outside gene matches: 4. Germline V CDR1 and CDR2: MNHEY, SVGAGI. The CDR3 extends over 13 amino acids. The CDR3: CASTAGGYYEQYF. CDR3 DNA sequence: TGTGCCAGCACGGCGGGGGGGTACTACGAGCAGTACTTC.

This clone has a handful of counts. The chain uses TRBV19 and TRBJ1-5; the D is unclear. V shed 0 bases and J shed 6 bases, with 6 bases lying between them. Per germline, CDR1 LNHDA and CDR2 SQIVND (reference sequence). The CDR3 totals 13 residues. Here the CDR3 reads CASSIDLSQPQHF. The CDR3 DNA sequence: TGTGCCAGTAGTATAGATCTCAGTCAGCCCCAGCATTTT.

The chain couples TRBV7-3 to TRBJ1-1, with TRBD1 matching 8 bases. This CDR3 comprises 15 residues. The germline CDR1 and CDR2 sequences are SGHTA and FQGTGA. With V trimmed by 2 bases and J by 1 base, 3 bases remained unmatched. The CDR3 protein is CASSLQGTGNTEAFF. The CDR3 bases are TGTGCCAGCAGCTTACAAGGGACAGGGAACACTGAAGCTTTCTTT.

V is TRBV7-2 and J is TRBJ1-3; a possible D gene is TRBD1 (6 bases). The germline V gene has CDR1 SGHTA and CDR2 FQGNSA. This CDR3 has 14 amino acids. Trimming took off 5 bases at V and 4 bases at J, with 12 bases between the two ends. CDR3 DNA sequence: TGTGCCAGCAGCGAGGGGGTAGCCGGAAACACCATATATTTT. This codes for CASSEGVAGNTIYF.

This sequence joins TRBV9 and TRBJ1-3; D remains unclear. Trimming left V 0 bases short and J 3 bases short, with 4 bases between. CDR1 and CDR2 from the germline V gene are SGDLS and YYNGEE. The CDR3 is made up of 13 amino acids. The CDR3 DNA reads TGTGCCAGCAGCGTAGAACTTGGAAACACCATATATTTT. Protein: CASSVELGNTIYF.

This rearrangement joins TRBV28 to TRBJ2-3, with 9 positions matching TRBD2. Germline CDR1 is MDHEN and CDR2 is SYDVKM. V lost 10 bases and J lost 3; bases outside the gene matches: 14. The CDR3 length is 16 residues. The CDR3 protein is CATTPRLAGRTDTQYF. The CDR3 region has the DNA TGTGCCACCACCCCCCGGCTAGCGGGGAGAACAGATACGCAGTATTTT. Variable domain in full (rest from reference TRBV28 and TRBJ2-3): DVKVTQSSRYLVKRTGEKVFLECVQDMDHENMFWYRQDPGLGLRLIYFSYDVKMKEKGDIPEGYSVSREKKERFSLILESASTNQTSMYLCATTPRLAGRTDTQYFGPGTRLTVL.

The J gene is TRBJ2-1, the V gene TRBV7-9; 7 bases are shared with TRBD1. The CDR3 covers 14 residues. V was clipped by 4 bases and J by 9 bases; unmatched bases: 9. CDR1 is SEHNR, CDR2 FQNEAQ, per germline (reference sequence). The CDR3 loop is CASSYTGDYAEQFF. The DNA of the CDR3 is TGTGCCAGCAGCTATACAGGGGATTATGCTGAGCAGTTCTTC.